The 28 T cell receptor beta chains presented below share a single source sample, sequenced in a study of response to subunit inactivated influenza vaccine. Via MiXCR, TCRdb re-called the RT-PCR reads, giving one row per CDR3 protein. Of 450,000 to 550,000 distinct CDR3 sequences listed, less than 30% are singletons. Specimen: CD4+ T cells sorted from PBMCs, collected more than 4 days after vaccination. All receptors come from a man aged 50 to 60 who received an inactivated influenza vaccine.

Remarks on this clonotype: An end of the junction does not agree with germline; a read error may underlie this. This chain uses TRBV20-1 with TRBJ2-1, with 14 bases that match TRBD2. The length of the CDR3 is 17 residues. Germline CDR1 DFQATT, CDR2 SNEGSKA (reference sequence). The DNA for the CDR3 is TGCTGTGCTAGAGATCCACGACTAGCGGGAGGGTACAATGAGCAGTTCTTC. It translates to CCARDPRLAGGYNEQFF.

The chain has TRBV3-1 and TRBJ2-7; D call uncertain. Germline V gene sequence: CDR1 LGHDT, CDR2 YNNKEL (reference sequence). This CDR3 contains 17 residues. Trimming stripped 5 bases from V and 2 bases from J, with 22 bases between. CDR3 protein: CASSSRRLTFGPYEQYF. CDR3 sequence (DNA): TGTGCCAGCAGCTCACGCCGCCTTACATTCGGGCCCTACGAGCAGTACTTC.

The genes are TRBV7-6 and TRBJ1-1; TRBD1 agrees at 9 bases. The CDR3 spans 15 residues. Trimming took 4 bases from V and 4 from J; bases not matched to a gene: 7. Germline lookup yields CDR1 SGHVS and CDR2 FNYEAQ. CDR3 sequence reads: CASSYGQGRSTEAFF. In nucleotides, the CDR3 is TGTGCCAGCAGCTATGGACAGGGGCGTAGCACTGAAGCTTTCTTT.

On this clonotype itself: The conserved phenylalanine or tryptophan normally closing the CDR3 is absent here, so this likely arose from a read error. The rearrangement joins TRBV20-1 to TRBJ2-5; 10 bases match TRBD2. The length of the CDR3 is 14 residues. V lost 5 bases, J lost 4 bases, and 7 bases stayed unmatched. CDR1 and CDR2 from the germline V gene are DFQATT and SNEGSKA (reference sequence). The chain's CDR3 is CSAPRTSGGETQYL. CDR3 DNA: TGCAGTGCTCCTAGGACTAGCGGAGGAGAGACCCAGTACCTC.

The chain links TRBV6-2 or TRBV6-3 to TRBJ2-7, with D maybe TRBD2 (5 bases). The CDR3 runs to 14 residues. Deletions cut 7 bases from V and 3 bases from J, with 16 bases between. Germline V gene sequence: CDR1 MNHEY, CDR2 SVGEGT. CDR3 in DNA: TGTGCCAGCACTAGCTGGAGGTGGGGCTACGAGCAGTACTTC. Its protein product is CASTSWRWGYEQYF.

The chain joins TRBV20-1 to TRBJ2-3, with 7 positions matching TRBD2. V lost 5 bases and J lost 2; bases outside the gene matches: 7. CDR1 and CDR2 (germline): DFQATT, SNEGSKA (reference sequence). The CDR3 runs to 14 residues. The CDR3: CSAPSGGNTDTQYF. The CDR3 bases are TGCAGTGCTCCCTCCGGGGGGAACACAGATACGCAGTATTTT.

The gene calls are TRBV12-3 or TRBV12-4 and TRBJ1-5; D remains ambiguous. V lost 5 bases and J 0 bases, leaving 8 bases between the germline ends. The CDR3 spans 14 residues. The CDR3, as DNA: TGTGCCAGCAGTCCAGTTGATAGCAATCAGCCCCAGCATTTT. Its translation is CASSPVDSNQPQHF.

The chain is built from TRBV4-2 and TRBJ2-3; TRBD2 matches at 7 bases. Germline lookup yields CDR1 LGHNA and CDR2 YNFKEQ. The ends lost 1 base at V and 1 base at J; junction bases unmatched: 5. The CDR3 length is 16 residues. Written as DNA, the CDR3 is TGTGCCAGCAGCCAAGGACTAGCTTTTGGCACAGATACGCAGTATTTT. It codes for CASSQGLAFGTDTQYF.

This clonotype has just a few counts. The V gene is TRBV9, the J gene TRBJ2-5; maybe TRBD2 (5 bases). Germline loops: CDR1 SGDLS, CDR2 YYNGEE. The CDR3 sequence is 16 residues long. The V and J ends lost 0 bases and 5 bases respectively, with 17 bases between them. The CDR3 nucleotides are TGTGCCAGCAGCGTAGGAGGTCGACTACCCGGGGAGACCCAGTACTTC. Protein: CASSVGGRLPGETQYF.

This clonotype has just a few counts. V gene TRBV20-1 combines with J gene TRBJ1-2, with a tentative D call TRBD1 (5 bases). V lost 3 bases, J lost 6 bases, and 14 bases lay in between. Germline lookup yields CDR1 DFQATT and CDR2 SNEGSKA (reference sequence). The CDR3 is 13 amino acids. The CDR3 is CSASKTIRDGYTF. In nucleotides, the CDR3 is TGCAGTGCTAGCAAGACCATCAGGGATGGCTACACCTTC.

The chain has TRBV6-2 or TRBV6-3 and TRBJ2-7, with 7 nucleotides matching TRBD1. This CDR3 contains 15 residues. Unmatched junction bases numbered 8, after V lost 6 bases and J lost 0 bases. CDR1 MNHEY and CDR2 SVGEGT come from the germline V gene. CDR3 in amino acids: CASSPWDSRSYEQYF. The CDR3 nucleotides read TGTGCCAGCAGCCCCTGGGACAGCCGCTCCTACGAGCAGTACTTC.

This clonotype was observed a handful of times. The V gene is TRBV11-3, the J gene TRBJ2-1, with 10 bases lining up with TRBD2. V lost 1 base, J lost 8 bases, and 8 bases stayed unmatched. This CDR3 has 16 amino acids. CDR1 is SGHNT, CDR2 YENEEA, per germline. CDR3: CASSLGRASGSHEQFF. The CDR3 DNA sequence: TGTGCCAGCAGCTTAGGCCGGGCTAGCGGGAGTCATGAGCAGTTCTTC.

This clonotype was detected only a few times. The gene calls are TRBV10-3 and TRBJ2-5; 8 positions match TRBD1. Germline CDR1 and CDR2: ENHRY and SYGVKD. The CDR3 covers 15 residues. J lost 4 bases, V lost 2 bases, and 6 bases had no gene match. The CDR3 DNA reads as TGTGCCATCAGTGAGATTGGGACAGGTGGAGAGACCCAGTACTTC. It translates to CAISEIGTGGETQYF.

The V call is TRBV18, the J call TRBJ1-1, with D possibly being TRBD1 (5 bases). Germline CDR1 KGHSH, CDR2 LQKENI. Trimming stripped 3 bases from V and 1 base from J, with 18 bases between. The CDR3 consists of 17 residues. CDR3 amino acids: CASSPRPGSFANTEAFF. In nucleotides, the CDR3 is TGTGCCAGCTCACCCCGCCCAGGGTCGTTTGCGAACACTGAAGCTTTCTTT.

This clonotype came up a few times. The gene calls are TRBV12-3 or TRBV12-4 and TRBJ2-1, with 8 positions matching TRBD2. J lost 6 bases, V lost 2 bases, and 6 bases had no gene match. The CDR3 is 15 amino acids. The CDR3 spells CASSLNAGGSNEQFF. The CDR3 DNA reads as TGTGCCAGCAGTTTAAATGCGGGAGGCTCCAATGAGCAGTTCTTC.

This clonotype was seen more than once but under ten times. The CDR3 DNA reads as TGTGCCTGGAGTCCCCTCAGGCACAATCAGCCCCAGCATTTT. As protein: CAWSPLRHNQPQHF. The chain carries TRBV30 and TRBJ1-5; the D is unclear. The CDR3 is 14 residues long. V shed 2 bases and J shed 3 bases, with 11 bases lying between them. Germline values: CDR1 GTSNPN, CDR2 SVGIG (reference sequence).

This clonotype was observed a handful of times. J is TRBJ2-7 and V is TRBV20-1, with TRBD2 matching over 7 bases. Germline assignment: CDR1 DFQATT and CDR2 SNEGSKA (reference sequence). After removal of 3 bases from V and 2 bases from J, the junction contained 7 bases not matched to a gene. The CDR3 consists of 14 residues. Written as DNA, the CDR3 is TGCAGTGCTAGCCCTAGCGGTTTGACCTACGAGCAGTACTTC. Its translation: CSASPSGLTYEQYF.

The table lists this clonotype with a few counts. The V call is TRBV5-1, the J call TRBJ2-1; 7 nucleotides line up with TRBD1. Germline trimming cut 4 bases from V and 4 bases from J; bases unmatched to any gene: 5. This CDR3 has 14 amino acids. CDR1 SGHRS and CDR2 YFSETQ come from the germline V gene. The CDR3 DNA reads as TGCGCCAGCAGCGTAGGGGGCGAATACAATGAGCAGTTCTTC. This codes for CASSVGGEYNEQFF. The whole variable domain, remainder taken from reference TRBV5-1 and TRBJ2-1, is KAGVTQTPRYLIKTRGQQVTLSCSPISGHRSVSWYQQTPGQGLQFLFEYFSETQRNKGNFPGRFSGRQFSNSRSEMNVSTLELGDSALYLCASSVGGEYNEQFFGPGTRLTVL.

The rearrangement joins TRBV7-9 to TRBJ1-3; a weak D match, TRBD1 (5 bases). The CDR3 spans 17 residues. CDR1 SEHNR and CDR2 FQNEAQ come from the germline V gene (reference sequence). V lost 10 bases and J 4 bases, leaving 26 bases between the germline ends. The CDR3 is CATRASGLKWGGNTIYF. The DNA of the CDR3 is TGTGCCACCAGGGCGAGCGGATTGAAATGGGGAGGAAACACCATATATTTT. The entire variable domain, with the rest obtained from reference TRBV7-9 and TRBJ1-3, is as follows: DTGVSQNPRHKITKRGQNVTFRCDPISEHNRLYWYRQTLGQGPEFLTYFQNEAQLEKSRLLSDRFSAERPKGSFSTLEIQRTEQGDSAMYLCATRASGLKWGGNTIYFGEGSWLTVV.

This chain connects TRBV20-1 to TRBJ2-3; 9 bases line up with TRBD1. The ends lost 1 base at V and 3 bases at J; junction bases unmatched: 2. The CDR3 is made up of 14 amino acids. Germline CDR1 DFQATT, CDR2 SNEGSKA (reference sequence). Here the CDR3 DNA reads TGCAGTGCTAGAGCCGGGACAGGGACAGATACGCAGTATTTT. The encoded protein is CSARAGTGTDTQYF.

This clonotype was seen a handful of times. This sequence joins TRBV27 and TRBJ2-7; the D gene is possibly TRBD1 (6 bases). Germline V gene sequence: CDR1 MNHEY, CDR2 SMNVEV (reference sequence). Trimming removed 2 bases from V and 10 bases from J, with 18 bases in between. The CDR3 runs to 14 residues. In nucleotides, the CDR3 is TGTGCCAGCAGTTTAAGTTATCAGGGGTCTACTCAGTACTTC. As protein: CASSLSYQGSTQYF.

This clonotype appeared a few times. The rearrangement joins TRBV9 to TRBJ2-1; D may be TRBD2 (7 bases). This CDR3 is built from 15 residues. Looked up from germline, CDR1 is SGDLS and CDR2 is YYNGEE. With 0 bases removed from V and 8 bases from J, the gap between germline ends came to 15 bases. CDR3 bases: TGTGCCAGCAGCGTAGTTGATCGGGGGGCCCATGAGCAGTTCTTC. It specifies CASSVVDRGAHEQFF.

This clonotype was seen a few times. V and J are TRBV18 and TRBJ2-7; tentatively, D is TRBD2 (6 bases). Looked up from germline, CDR1 is KGHSH and CDR2 is LQKENI. The CDR3 runs to 14 residues. The ends were cut back, 3 bases at V and 7 bases at J, with 16 bases in the middle. The CDR3 here is CASSPGGREGEQYF. CDR3 nucleotides: TGTGCCAGCTCACCCGGGGGACGGGAAGGGGAGCAGTACTTC. Full variable domain (remainder filled in from reference TRBV18 and TRBJ2-7): NAGVMQNPRHLVRRRGQEARLRCSPMKGHSHVYWYRQLPEEGLKFMVYLQKENIIDESGMPKERFSAEFPKEGPSILRIQQVVRGDSAAYFCASSPGGREGEQYFGPGTRLTVT.

This clonotype turned up a few times. The V call is TRBV4-2, the J call TRBJ2-7, with D possibly matching TRBD2 (6 bases). CDR1 is LGHNA, CDR2 YNFKEQ, per germline. The germline V and J ends were trimmed by 3 bases and 0 bases, with 12 bases remaining between them. The CDR3 has 15 residues. The CDR3 coding sequence is TGTGCCAGCAGCCAGAGCGGGCTGAGCTCCTACGAGCAGTACTTC. This translates into CASSQSGLSSYEQYF.

The chain combines TRBV7-2 with TRBJ2-3, with TRBD2 matching 7 bases. With 1 base clipped from V and 3 bases from J, the junction kept 1 base outside the gene matches. Germline loops: CDR1 SGHTA, CDR2 FQGNSA. The CDR3 is 14 amino acids. The CDR3 bases are TGTGCCAGCAGCTTAGTGCGGGAGACAGATACGCAGTATTTT. This encodes CASSLVRETDTQYF.

This rearrangement joins TRBV20-1 to TRBJ2-5; TRBD2 agrees at 11 bases. CDR1 is DFQATT, CDR2 SNEGSKA, per germline (reference sequence). The V segment lost 4 bases and the J segment 2 bases; nucleotides outside the gene matches: 6. The CDR3 runs to 15 residues. The CDR3 DNA reads TGCAGTGCTACGGGCGGGACTAGCGGACAAGAGACCCAGTACTTC. Translation: CSATGGTSGQETQYF.

The V call is TRBV7-2, the J call TRBJ2-5; tentative D call: TRBD2 (6 bases). The CDR3 is made up of 14 amino acids. Germline V gene data show CDR1 as SGHTA and CDR2 as FQGNSA. V was pared by 3 bases and J by 1 base, with 9 bases between. CDR3 nucleotide sequence: TGTGCCAGCAGCTTGGGACTGATCCAAGAGACCCAGTACTTC. As protein: CASSLGLIQETQYF.

The chain combines TRBV20-1 with TRBJ1-2; maybe TRBD1 (5 bases). V was cut by 0 bases and J by 5 bases, with 10 bases left in between. There are 13 residues in the CDR3. In germline, CDR1 is DFQATT, CDR2 SNEGSKA (reference sequence). The CDR3 DNA reads TGCAGTGCTAGAGATGGGGCGGAGTATGGCTACACCTTC. This gives the protein CSARDGAEYGYTF.